This T cell receptor (beta chain) emerged from a study of identical twins. Whole-study findings and limits: Fewer insertions were carried by abundant cord blood beta clonotypes, but none was seen in memory repertoires.

The donors were all healthy and Caucasian. From germline, CDR1 is MNHEY and CDR2 SVGEGT. The CDR3 runs 13 residues. The V and J ends lost 6 bases and 5 bases respectively, with 13 bases between them. A single record per CDR3 protein comes from TCRdb applying MiXCR to the 5' RACE reads. The sample has 420,000 or so distinct CDR3 sequences; around a sixth are singletons. This clonotype was counted a few times. Antigen unknown. The sequenced sample consisted of naive T cells sorted from blood. This TCR derives from a man in his fifties or sixties in good health. The chain carries TRBV6-2 or TRBV6-3 and TRBJ2-5; D call uncertain. The CDR3 DNA is TGTGCCAGCAGCCTCGGTCTGGGGGAGACCCAGTACTTC. This codes for CASSLGLGETQYF.